This T cell receptor beta chain emerged from a study of T cells in narcolepsy. The V and J ends lost 3 bases and 0 bases respectively, with 14 bases between them. The CDR3 length is 17 residues. CDR1 and CDR2 (germline): MGHRA, YSYEKL. Whole-study findings and limits: No autoreactive T cell clone sequences appeared in some memory CD4+ repertoires. Comparing one patient's CSF and blood CD4+ clonotypes highlighted HCRT- and TRIB2-specific autoreactive clonotypes.

Notes on this clone: The antigen is not known.

Sequencing was performed with immunoSEQ multiplex PCR; in TCRdb, only in-frame clones are kept and a portion is missing. The sample comprises roughly 34,000 clones, 70% to 85% of which are singletons, and around 1.3% rests with the top ten. This rearrangement joins TRBV4-1 to TRBJ2-2; a weak D match, TRBD1 (6 bases). Source material: CD45RA- memory CD4+ T cells from PBMCs. The receptor was isolated from a human donor with narcolepsy. As DNA, the CDR3 is TGCGCCAGCAGCCACCGAGGGGACAAACCGAACACCGGGGAGCTGTTTTTT. Its translation: CASSHRGDKPNTGELFF.